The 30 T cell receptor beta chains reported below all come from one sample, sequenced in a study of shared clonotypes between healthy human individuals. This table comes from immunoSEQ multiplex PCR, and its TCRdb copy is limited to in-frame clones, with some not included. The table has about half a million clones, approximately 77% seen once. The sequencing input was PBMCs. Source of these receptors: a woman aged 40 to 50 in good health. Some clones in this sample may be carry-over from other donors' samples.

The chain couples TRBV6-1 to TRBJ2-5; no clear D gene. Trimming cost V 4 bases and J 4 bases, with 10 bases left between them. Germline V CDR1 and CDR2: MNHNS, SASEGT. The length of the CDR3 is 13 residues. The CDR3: CASSALVGETQYF. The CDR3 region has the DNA TGTGCCAGCAGTGCCCTAGTAGGAGAGACCCAGTACTTC.

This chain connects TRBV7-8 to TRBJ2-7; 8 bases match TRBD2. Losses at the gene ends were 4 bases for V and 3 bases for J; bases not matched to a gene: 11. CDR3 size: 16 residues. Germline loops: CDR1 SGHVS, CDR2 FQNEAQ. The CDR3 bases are TGTGCCAGCAGCTCTGGAGCGGGAGCAATAGTCTACGAGCAGTACTTC. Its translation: CASSSGAGAIVYEQYF.

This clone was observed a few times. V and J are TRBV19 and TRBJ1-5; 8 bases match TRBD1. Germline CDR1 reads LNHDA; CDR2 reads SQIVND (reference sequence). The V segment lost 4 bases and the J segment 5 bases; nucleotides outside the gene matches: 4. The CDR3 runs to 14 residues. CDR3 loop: CASSTRTGHQPQHF. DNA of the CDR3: TGTGCCAGTAGTACCCGGACAGGGCATCAGCCCCAGCATTTT.

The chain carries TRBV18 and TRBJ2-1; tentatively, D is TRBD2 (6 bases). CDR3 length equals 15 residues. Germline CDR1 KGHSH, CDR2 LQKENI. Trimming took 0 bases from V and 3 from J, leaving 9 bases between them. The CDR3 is CASSPPGTYYNEQFF. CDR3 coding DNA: TGTGCCAGCTCACCACCGGGGACTTACTACAATGAGCAGTTCTTC.

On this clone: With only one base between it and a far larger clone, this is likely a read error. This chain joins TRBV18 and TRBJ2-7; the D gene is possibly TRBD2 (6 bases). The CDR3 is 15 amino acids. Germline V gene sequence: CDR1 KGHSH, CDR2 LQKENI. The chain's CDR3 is CAGSPPGFRGYEQYF. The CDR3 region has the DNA TGTGCCGGCTCACCACCGGGATTTCGGGGGTACGAGCAGTACTTC.

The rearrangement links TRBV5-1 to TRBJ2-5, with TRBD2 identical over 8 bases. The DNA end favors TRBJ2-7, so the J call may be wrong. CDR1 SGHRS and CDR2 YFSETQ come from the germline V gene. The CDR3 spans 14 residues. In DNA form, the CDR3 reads TGCGCCAGCACTCTTGCGGGGGGCGGCGACGAGCAGTACTTC. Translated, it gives CASTLAGGGDEQYF.

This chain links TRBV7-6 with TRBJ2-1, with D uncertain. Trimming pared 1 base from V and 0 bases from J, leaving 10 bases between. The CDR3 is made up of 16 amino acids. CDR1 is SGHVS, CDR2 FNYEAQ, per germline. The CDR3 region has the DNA TGTGCCAGCAGCTTAGAGCGTATAGCCTCCTACAATGAGCAGTTCTTC. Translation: CASSLERIASYNEQFF.

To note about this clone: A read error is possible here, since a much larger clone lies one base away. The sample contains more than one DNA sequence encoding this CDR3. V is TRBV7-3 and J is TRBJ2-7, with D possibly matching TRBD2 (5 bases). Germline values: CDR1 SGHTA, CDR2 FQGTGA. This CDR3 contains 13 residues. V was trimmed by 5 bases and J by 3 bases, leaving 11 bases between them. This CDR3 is CASSLRTDYEQYF. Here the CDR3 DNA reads TGTGCCAGCAGCCTAAGGACTGACTACGAGCAGTACTTC.

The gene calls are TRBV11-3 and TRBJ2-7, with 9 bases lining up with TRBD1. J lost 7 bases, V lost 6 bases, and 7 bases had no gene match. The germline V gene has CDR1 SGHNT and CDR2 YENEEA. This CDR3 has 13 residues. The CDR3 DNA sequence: TGTGCCAGCAGTTCTACAGGGGGCGGTGAGCAGTACTTC. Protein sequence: CASSSTGGGEQYF.

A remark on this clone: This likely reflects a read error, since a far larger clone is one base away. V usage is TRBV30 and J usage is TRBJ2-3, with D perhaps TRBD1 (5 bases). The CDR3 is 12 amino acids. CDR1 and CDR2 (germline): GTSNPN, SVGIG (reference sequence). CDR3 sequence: CAWSATTDTRYF. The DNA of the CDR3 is TGTGCCTGGAGTGCCACGACAGATACGCGGTATTTT.

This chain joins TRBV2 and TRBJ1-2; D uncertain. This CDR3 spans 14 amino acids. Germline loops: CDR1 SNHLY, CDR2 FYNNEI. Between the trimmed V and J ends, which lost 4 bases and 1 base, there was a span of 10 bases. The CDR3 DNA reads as TGTGCCAGCAGTGCACGGCCGGATAACTATGGCTACACCTTC. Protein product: CASSARPDNYGYTF. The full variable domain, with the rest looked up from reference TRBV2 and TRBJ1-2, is EPEVTQTPSHQVTQMGQEVILRCVPISNHLYFYWYRQILGQKVEFLVSFYNNEISEKSEIFDDQFSVERPDGSNFTLKIRSTKLEDSAMYFCASSARPDNYGYTFGSGTRLTVV.

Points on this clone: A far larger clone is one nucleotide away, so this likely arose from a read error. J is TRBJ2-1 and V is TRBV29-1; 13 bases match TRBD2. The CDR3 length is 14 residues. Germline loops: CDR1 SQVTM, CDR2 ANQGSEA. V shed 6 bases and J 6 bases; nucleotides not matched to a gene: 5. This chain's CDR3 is CSVSGLAGSNEQFF. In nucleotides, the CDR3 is TGCAGCGTATCGGGACTAGCGGGAAGCAATGAGCAGTTCTTC.

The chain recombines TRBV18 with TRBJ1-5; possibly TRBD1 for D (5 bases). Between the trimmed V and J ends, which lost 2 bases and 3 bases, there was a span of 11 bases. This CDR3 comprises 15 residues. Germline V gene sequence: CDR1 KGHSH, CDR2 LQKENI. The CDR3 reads CASSPEGRNNQPQHF. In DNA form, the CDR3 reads TGTGCCAGCTCACCAGAGGGACGGAACAATCAGCCCCAGCATTTT.

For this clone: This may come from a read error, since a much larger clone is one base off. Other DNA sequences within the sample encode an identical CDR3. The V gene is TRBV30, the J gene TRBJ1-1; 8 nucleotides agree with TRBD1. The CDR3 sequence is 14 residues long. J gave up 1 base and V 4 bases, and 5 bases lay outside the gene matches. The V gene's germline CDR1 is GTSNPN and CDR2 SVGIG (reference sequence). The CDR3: CAWKKTGENTEAFF. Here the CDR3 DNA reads TGTGCCTGGAAAAAGACAGGGGAGAACACTGAAGCTTTCTTT.

The CDR3 nucleotides are TGTGCCAGCAGCGTTACCGCCCCGGGTCAGAGCGGGAGGGCCGGTAATGAGCAGTTCTTC. Encoded protein: CASSVTAPGQSGRAGNEQFF. The V gene is TRBV7-3, the J gene TRBJ2-1, with 10 bases aligning to TRBD2. The V gene's germline CDR1 is SGHTA and CDR2 FQGTGA. Unmatched junction bases numbered 23, after V lost 5 bases and J lost 7 bases. The CDR3 is 20 amino acids.

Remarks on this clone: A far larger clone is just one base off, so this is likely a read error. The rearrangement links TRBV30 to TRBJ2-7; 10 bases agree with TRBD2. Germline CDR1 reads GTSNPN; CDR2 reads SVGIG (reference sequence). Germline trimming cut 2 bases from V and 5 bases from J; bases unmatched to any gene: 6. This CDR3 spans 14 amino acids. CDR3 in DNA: TGTGCCTGGAGTAGGGGACTAGCGATACACGAGCAGTACTTC. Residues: CAWSRGLAIHEQYF.

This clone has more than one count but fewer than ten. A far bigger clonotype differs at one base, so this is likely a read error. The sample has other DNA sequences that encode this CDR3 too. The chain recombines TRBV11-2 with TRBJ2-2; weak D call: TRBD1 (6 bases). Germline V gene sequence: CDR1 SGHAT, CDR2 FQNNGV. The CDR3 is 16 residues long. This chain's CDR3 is CASSLLGAGDTGELFF. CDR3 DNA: TGTGCCAGCAGCCTATTGGGGGCAGGGGACACAGGGGAGCTGTTTTTT.

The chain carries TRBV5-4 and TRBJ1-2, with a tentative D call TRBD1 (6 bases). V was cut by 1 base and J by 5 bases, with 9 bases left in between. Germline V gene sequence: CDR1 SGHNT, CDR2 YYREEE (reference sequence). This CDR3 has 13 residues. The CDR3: CASSLWQGYGYTF. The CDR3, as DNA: TGTGCCAGCAGCTTGTGGCAGGGGTATGGCTACACCTTC. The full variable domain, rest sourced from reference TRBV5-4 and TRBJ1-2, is ETGVTQSPTHLIKTRGQQVTLRCSSQSGHNTVSWYQQALGQGPQFIFQYYREEENGRGNFPPRFSGLQFPNYSSELNVNALELDDSALYLCASSLWQGYGYTFGSGTRLTVV.

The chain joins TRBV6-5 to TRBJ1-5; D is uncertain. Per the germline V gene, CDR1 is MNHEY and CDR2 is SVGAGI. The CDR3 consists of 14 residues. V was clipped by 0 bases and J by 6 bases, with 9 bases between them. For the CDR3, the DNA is TGTGCCAGCAGTTACTCGATAATGGGTCAGCCCCAGCATTTT. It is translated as CASSYSIMGQPQHF.

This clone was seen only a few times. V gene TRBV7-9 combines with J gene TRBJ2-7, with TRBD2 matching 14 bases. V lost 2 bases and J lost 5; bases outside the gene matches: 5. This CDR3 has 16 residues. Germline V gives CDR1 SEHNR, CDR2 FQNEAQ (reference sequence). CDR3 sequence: CASSLTPGLAGDEQYF. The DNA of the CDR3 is TGTGCCAGCAGCTTAACACCGGGACTAGCGGGAGACGAGCAGTACTTC.

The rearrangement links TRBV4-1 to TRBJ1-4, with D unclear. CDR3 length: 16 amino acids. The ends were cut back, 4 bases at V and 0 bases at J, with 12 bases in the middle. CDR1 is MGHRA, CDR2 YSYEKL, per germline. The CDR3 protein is CASSREPRPTNEKLFF. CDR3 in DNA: TGCGCCAGCAGCCGGGAGCCGAGGCCAACTAATGAAAAACTGTTTTTT.

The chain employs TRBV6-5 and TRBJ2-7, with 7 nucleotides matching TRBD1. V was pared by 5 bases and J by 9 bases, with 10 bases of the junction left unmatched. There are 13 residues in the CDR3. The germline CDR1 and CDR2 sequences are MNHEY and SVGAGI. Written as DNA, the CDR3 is TGTGCCAGCAGTCTGGACAGGATGGGAGCGCAGTACTTC. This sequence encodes CASSLDRMGAQYF.

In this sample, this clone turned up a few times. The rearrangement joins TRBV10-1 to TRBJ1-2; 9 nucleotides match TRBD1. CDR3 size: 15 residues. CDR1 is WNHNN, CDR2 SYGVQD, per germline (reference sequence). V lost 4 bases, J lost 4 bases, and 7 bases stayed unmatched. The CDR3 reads CASSAPGTGLYGYTF. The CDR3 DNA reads TGCGCCAGCAGTGCCCCCGGGACAGGGCTCTATGGCTACACCTTC.

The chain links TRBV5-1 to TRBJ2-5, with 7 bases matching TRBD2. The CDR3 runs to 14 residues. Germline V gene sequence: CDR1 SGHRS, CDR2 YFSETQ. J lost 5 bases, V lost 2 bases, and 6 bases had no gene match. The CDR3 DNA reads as TGCGCCAGCAGCTTCGTTGGGAGGGTGGAGACCCAGTACTTC. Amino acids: CASSFVGRVETQYF.

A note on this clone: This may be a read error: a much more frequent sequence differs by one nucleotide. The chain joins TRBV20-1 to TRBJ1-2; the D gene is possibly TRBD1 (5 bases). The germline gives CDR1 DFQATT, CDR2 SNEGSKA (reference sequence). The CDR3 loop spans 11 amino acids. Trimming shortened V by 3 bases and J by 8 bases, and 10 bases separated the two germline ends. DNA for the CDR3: TGCAGTGCTAGTTTGGGGCCAGGCTACACCTTC. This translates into CSASLGPGYTF.

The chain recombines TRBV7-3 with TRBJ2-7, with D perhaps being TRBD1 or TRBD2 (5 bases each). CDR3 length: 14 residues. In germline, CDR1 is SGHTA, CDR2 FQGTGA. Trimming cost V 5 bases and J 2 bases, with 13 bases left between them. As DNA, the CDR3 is TGTGCCAGCAGCCCTCCCGGGACCCCCTACGAGCAGTACTTC. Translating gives CASSPPGTPYEQYF.

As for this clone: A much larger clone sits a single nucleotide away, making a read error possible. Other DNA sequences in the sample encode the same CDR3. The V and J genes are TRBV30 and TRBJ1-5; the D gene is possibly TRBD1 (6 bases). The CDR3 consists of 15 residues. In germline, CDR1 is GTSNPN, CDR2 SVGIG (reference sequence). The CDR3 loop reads CAWRAGQYSNQPQHF. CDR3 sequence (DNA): TGTGCCTGGAGAGCCGGACAGTATAGCAATCAACCCCAGCATTTT. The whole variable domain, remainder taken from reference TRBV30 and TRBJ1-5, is SQTIHQWPATLVQPVGSPLSLECTVEGTSNPNLYWYRQAAGRGLQLLFYSVGIGQISSEVPQNLSASRPQDRQFILSSKKLLLSDSGFYLCAWRAGQYSNQPQHFGDGTRLSIL.

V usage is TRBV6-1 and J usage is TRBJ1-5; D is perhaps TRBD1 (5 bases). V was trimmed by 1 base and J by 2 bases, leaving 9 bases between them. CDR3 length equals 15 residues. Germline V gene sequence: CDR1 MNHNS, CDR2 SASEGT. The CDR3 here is CASSEVGGGNQPQHF. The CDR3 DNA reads TGTGCCAGCAGTGAAGTGGGGGGTGGCAATCAGCCCCAGCATTTT.

In DNA form, the CDR3 reads TGTGCCAGCAGCGTAGTACATAACACCGGGGAGCTGTTTTTT. Protein: CASSVVHNTGELFF. The chain couples TRBV9 to TRBJ2-2; no definite D call. The CDR3 is 14 amino acids. Germline CDR1 SGDLS, CDR2 YYNGEE. Trimming shortened V by 0 bases and J by 2 bases, and 5 bases separated the two germline ends.

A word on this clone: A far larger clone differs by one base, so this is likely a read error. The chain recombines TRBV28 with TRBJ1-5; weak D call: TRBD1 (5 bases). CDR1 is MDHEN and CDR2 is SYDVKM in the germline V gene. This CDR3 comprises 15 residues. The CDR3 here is CASSFRGLGVGTQRF. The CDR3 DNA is TGTGCCAGCAGTTTCCGGGGGTTAGGTGTTGGAACCCAGCGTTTT.